The source of this T cell receptor (beta chain) is a study of T cell changes during pregnancy in multiple sclerosis. This clone was seen a few times. Trimming cost V 5 bases and J 6 bases; bases outside gene matches: 12. This CDR3 is built from 14 residues. Per the germline V gene, CDR1 is GTSNPN and CDR2 is SVGIG (reference sequence). Some clones are missing from TCRdb's copy, which holds only in-frame ones; the method was immunoSEQ multiplex PCR. The sample has tens of thousands of clones, roughly nine tenths seen once. The sample here was peripheral blood, taken before pregnancy. The gene calls are TRBV30 and TRBJ1-1, with TRBD1 identical over 7 bases. This receptor was identified in a female donor with multiple sclerosis, enrolled in a pregnancy study. The CDR3 nucleotides are TGTGCCTGGGGCCGCGACCACAGGGGAGCTGAAGCTTTCTTT. It yields the protein CAWGRDHRGAEAFF.